This is a list of T cell receptor beta chains from one sample in a study of T cell responses to AZD1222 COVID-19 vaccine. Profiling relied on immunoSEQ multiplex PCR, and the TCRdb table lists in-frame clones only, not all of them. The sample consists of roughly 120,000 clones, more than 70% of them appearing once. The sample here was peripheral blood, taken on day 0 of AZD1222 vaccination. The origin of the receptors is an adult in good health. Each CDR3 is given with its conserved first and last residue. Fields, in order: V gene, D gene, CDR3 length, clone size, J gene, CDR3 DNA, CDR3 protein. D genes are given only for firm matches. Clone sizes are given selectively: once, few, many, or a class where the clone is expanded.

v_gene: TRBV28; d_gene: -; len: 14; abundance: once; j_gene: TRBJ2-5; CDR3nt: TGTGCCAGCAGTGTCGGTGGTCGCCAAGAGACCCAGTACTTC; CDR3aa: CASSVGGRQETQYF
v_gene: TRBV5-1; d_gene: -; len: 14; abundance: -; j_gene: TRBJ2-3; CDR3nt: TGCGCCAGCAGCCTTGGGCGGATCAGGGATACGCAGTATTTT; CDR3aa: CASSLGRIRDTQYF
v_gene: TRBV7-2; d_gene: TRBD2; len: 14; abundance: -; j_gene: TRBJ2-7; CDR3nt: TGTGCCAGCAGCTGGGGACTAGCGGGTAACGAGCAGTACTTC; CDR3aa: CASSWGLAGNEQYF
v_gene: TRBV25-1; d_gene: -; len: 17; abundance: -; j_gene: TRBJ1-5; CDR3nt: TGTGCCAGCAGTGACAAGAGAGGGGTCTATAGCAATCAGCCCCAGCATTTT; CDR3aa: CASSDKRGVYSNQPQHF
v_gene: TRBV5-1; d_gene: TRBD1; len: 14; abundance: -; j_gene: TRBJ1-1; CDR3nt: TGCGCCAGCAGCTTGGAACAGGGGATCACTGAAGCTTTCTTT; CDR3aa: CASSLEQGITEAFF
v_gene: TRBV19; d_gene: -; len: 13; abundance: -; j_gene: TRBJ1-2; CDR3nt: TGTGCCAGTAGTATTTTAGCTAACTATGGCTACACCTTC; CDR3aa: CASSILANYGYTF
v_gene: TRBV5-6; d_gene: -; len: 16; abundance: -; j_gene: TRBJ2-7; CDR3nt: TGTGCCAGCAGCTTGGGACCTCCGGGACGGAGTTGGTTGCAGTACTTC; CDR3aa: CASSLGPPGRSWLQYF
v_gene: TRBV2; d_gene: TRBD1; len: 14; abundance: -; j_gene: TRBJ1-5; CDR3nt: TGTGCCAGCAGCAGACAGGGGCAGAATCAGCCCCAGCATTTT; CDR3aa: CASSRQGQNQPQHF
v_gene: TRBV18; d_gene: TRBD1; len: 16; abundance: -; j_gene: TRBJ2-3; CDR3nt: TGTGCCAGCTCACCACCGCCCAGGGGGAGCACAGATACGCAGTATTTT; CDR3aa: CASSPPPRGSTDTQYF
v_gene: TRBV6-2/TRBV6-3; d_gene: -; len: 14; abundance: -; j_gene: TRBJ1-5; CDR3nt: TGTGCCAGCAGTCCCAGGGGATACAATCAGCCCCAGCATTTT; CDR3aa: CASSPRGYNQPQHF
v_gene: TRBV7-9; d_gene: TRBD1; len: 15; abundance: once; j_gene: TRBJ2-3; CDR3nt: TGTGCCAGCAGCCTGGACAGGGCGACGATTAGAGGGCAGTATTTT; CDR3aa: CASSLDRATIRGQYF
v_gene: TRBV6-2/TRBV6-3; d_gene: -; len: 14; abundance: -; j_gene: TRBJ1-5; CDR3nt: TGTGCCAGCAGTTACGTCCATAGCAATCAGCCCCAGCATTTT; CDR3aa: CASSYVHSNQPQHF
v_gene: TRBV7-9; d_gene: -; len: 16; abundance: -; j_gene: TRBJ1-1; CDR3nt: TGTGCCAGCAGCTTAGGCTCCGGGGCACAGAACACTGAAGCTTTCTTT; CDR3aa: CASSLGSGAQNTEAFF
v_gene: TRBV30; d_gene: -; len: 17; abundance: -; j_gene: TRBJ1-3; CDR3nt: TGTGCCTGGACTCCACAAGGGCTCGGGGGCTCTGGAAACACCATATATTTT; CDR3aa: CAWTPQGLGGSGNTIYF
v_gene: TRBV11-3; d_gene: -; len: 15; abundance: once; j_gene: TRBJ1-1; CDR3nt: TGTGCCAGCAGCTTAGACGGGGTTTCGAACACTGAAGCTTTCTTT; CDR3aa: CASSLDGVSNTEAFF